One sample yielded the 24 T cell receptor beta chains listed below, sequenced in a study of graft-versus-host responses after intestinal transplantation. Some clones are missing from TCRdb's copy, which holds only in-frame ones; the method was immunoSEQ multiplex PCR. The table has around 71,000 clones, around 90% seen once. The sequencing used bone marrow, collected approximately 700 days after intestinal transplantation. These receptors were taken from a human patient who received an intestinal transplant, so some T cells may come from the graft donor.

This chain joins TRBV11-1 and TRBJ2-7, with D possibly matching TRBD2 (6 bases). V dropped 3 bases and J dropped 7 bases, with 10 bases sitting between them. The CDR3 runs to 12 residues. The germline gives CDR1 SGHAT, CDR2 FQDESV (reference sequence). The CDR3 spells CASSLGGWEQYF. The CDR3 DNA reads as TGTGCCAGCAGCTTGGGGGGATGGGAGCAGTACTTC.

This chain links TRBV18 with TRBJ2-5; 7 bases align to TRBD1. Germline CDR1 KGHSH, CDR2 LQKENI. The length of the CDR3 is 16 residues. With 2 bases clipped from V and 4 bases from J, the junction kept 10 bases outside the gene matches. The CDR3 sequence is CASSPGTEGRRETQYF. CDR3 coding DNA: TGTGCCAGCTCACCAGGGACAGAGGGTCGCAGAGAGACCCAGTACTTC. Full variable domain (rest looked up from reference TRBV18 and TRBJ2-5): NAGVMQNPRHLVRRRGQEARLRCSPMKGHSHVYWYRQLPEEGLKFMVYLQKENIIDESGMPKERFSAEFPKEGPSILRIQQVVRGDSAAYFCASSPGTEGRRETQYFGPGTRLLVL.

V usage is TRBV11-3 and J usage is TRBJ1-1; D is unresolved. The CDR3 covers 13 residues. CDR1 is SGHNT and CDR2 is YENEEA in the germline V gene. The germline V and J ends were trimmed by 2 bases and 11 bases, with 15 bases remaining between them. CDR3: CASSLTHQSGAFF. The CDR3 nucleotides read TGTGCCAGCAGCTTAACCCACCAATCGGGGGCTTTCTTT.

This clone was recorded once. This rearrangement joins TRBV9 to TRBJ2-3; D remains ambiguous. From germline, CDR1 is SGDLS and CDR2 YYNGEE. V was cut by 0 bases and J by 2 bases, with 4 bases left in between. This CDR3 has 13 residues. The CDR3 bases are TGTGCCAGCAGCGTAGGCTACACAGATACGCAGTATTTT. Its translation: CASSVGYTDTQYF.

The V and J genes are TRBV6-1 and TRBJ2-1; TRBD2 agrees at 7 bases. The germline V gene encodes CDR1 MNHNS and CDR2 SASEGT. The CDR3 spans 15 residues. V shed 6 bases and J 5 bases; nucleotides not matched to a gene: 10. This CDR3 reads CASRNTGTTNNEQFF. The CDR3, as DNA: TGTGCCAGCAGGAACACCGGGACTACCAACAATGAGCAGTTCTTC.

V usage is TRBV5-4 and J usage is TRBJ2-7, with TRBD2 matching over 11 bases. The V gene end was trimmed by 4 bases and the J gene end by 2 bases; junction bases not matched to a gene: 8. This CDR3 has 16 amino acids. CDR1 and CDR2 from the germline V gene are SGHNT and YYREEE (reference sequence). Written as DNA, the CDR3 is TGTGCCAGCAGCCGTCTAGCGGGAGGAGACCCCTACGAGCAGTACTTC. It translates to CASSRLAGGDPYEQYF. Full variable domain (remainder filled in from reference TRBV5-4 and TRBJ2-7): ETGVTQSPTHLIKTRGQQVTLRCSSQSGHNTVSWYQQALGQGPQFIFQYYREEENGRGNFPPRFSGLQFPNYSSELNVNALELDDSALYLCASSRLAGGDPYEQYFGPGTRLTVT.

V and J are TRBV5-1 and TRBJ2-3; D perhaps matches TRBD2 (5 bases). Trimming pared 2 bases from V and 1 base from J, leaving 14 bases between. Germline assignment: CDR1 SGHRS and CDR2 YFSETQ. The CDR3 contains 16 residues. CDR3 sequence reads: CASSFDGEGRTDTQYF. CDR3 sequence (DNA): TGCGCCAGCAGCTTTGACGGGGAAGGCCGCACAGATACGCAGTATTTT.

CDR3 bases: TGTGCCAGTAGTAGCCCTGCTTTTGGGGGACGAAGATCACCCCTCCACTTT. It codes for CASSSPAFGGRRSPLHF. The chain couples TRBV19 to TRBJ1-6; the D gene is possibly TRBD1 (5 bases). V shed 4 bases and J shed 10 bases, with 23 bases lying between them. This CDR3 spans 17 amino acids. CDR1 is LNHDA and CDR2 is SQIVND in the germline V gene (reference sequence).

The V and J genes are TRBV5-5 and TRBJ2-7; D uncertain. V was trimmed by 1 base and J by 5 bases, leaving 4 bases between them. The germline V gene has CDR1 SGHKS and CDR2 YYEKEE (reference sequence). The CDR3 sequence is 11 residues long. As DNA, the CDR3 is TGTGCCAGCAGCTTGATTGACGAGCAGTACTTC. It translates to CASSLIDEQYF.

J is TRBJ2-7 and V is TRBV11-2, with D maybe TRBD1 (6 bases). V was trimmed by 2 bases and J by 1 base, leaving 12 bases between them. The CDR3 sequence is 15 residues long. Germline V lookup: CDR1 SGHAT, CDR2 FQNNGV. CDR3 residues: CASSLQAGVSYEQYF. CDR3 in DNA: TGTGCCAGCAGCTTACAGGCAGGGGTTTCCTACGAGCAGTACTTC.

The V call is TRBV6-1, the J call TRBJ2-3, with D unclear. Trimming pared 2 bases from V and 4 bases from J, leaving 13 bases between. CDR1 is MNHNS and CDR2 is SASEGT in the germline V gene. The CDR3 is 15 amino acids. CDR3: CASSENVGPSDTQYF. CDR3 in DNA: TGTGCCAGCAGTGAAAATGTAGGACCATCAGATACGCAGTATTTT.

V usage is TRBV5-1 and J usage is TRBJ2-1; TRBD1 aligns across 7 bases. This CDR3 spans 15 amino acids. Germline CDR1 is SGHRS and CDR2 is YFSETQ. The trim removed 4 bases at V and 6 bases at J, leaving 10 bases unmatched. In DNA form, the CDR3 reads TGCGCCAGCAGCCACTCCGGGACAGTCTCCAATGAGCAGTTCTTC. It translates to CASSHSGTVSNEQFF.

The gene calls are TRBV7-9 and TRBJ1-2; 10 nucleotides match TRBD1. Germline V gene sequence: CDR1 SEHNR, CDR2 FQNEAQ (reference sequence). The CDR3 extends over 13 amino acids. The V gene end was trimmed by 3 bases and the J gene end by 7 bases; junction bases not matched to a gene: 2. CDR3 loop: CASSFGQGVGYTF. As DNA, the CDR3 is TGTGCCAGCAGCTTCGGACAGGGGGTTGGCTACACCTTC.

This chain connects TRBV1 to TRBJ2-1; whether TRBD2, the table's D call, matches the DNA was not checked. TRBV1 corresponds to a pseudogene. The CDR3 extends over 16 amino acids. The CDR3 region is CTSKGPGLAGVNEQFF. The CDR3 nucleotides are TGCACCAGCAAGGGGCCAGGACTAGCGGGAGTCAATGAGCAGTTCTTC.

V and J are TRBV7-9 and TRBJ1-1; 7 bases match TRBD1. The trim removed 4 bases at V and 6 bases at J, leaving 5 bases unmatched. CDR1 SEHNR and CDR2 FQNEAQ come from the germline V gene (reference sequence). This CDR3 is 13 amino acids long. The CDR3 nucleotides read TGTGCCAGCAGCTCGATGACAGGGCCTGAAGCTTTCTTT. Translated, it gives CASSSMTGPEAFF.

About this clone: This sample also contains other DNA sequences that code for the same CDR3. This chain connects TRBV4-2 to TRBJ2-3; the D is unclear. The CDR3 has 12 residues. Germline V gene data show CDR1 as LGHNA and CDR2 as YNFKEQ. The ends were cut back, 0 bases at V and 6 bases at J, with 4 bases in the middle. The CDR3 loop reads CASSQEGDTQYF. The CDR3 DNA follows: TGTGCCAGCAGCCAAGAGGGGGATACGCAGTATTTT.

The V call is TRBV7-3, the J call TRBJ2-1; TRBD2 agrees at 10 bases. V was clipped by 5 bases and J by 7 bases; unmatched bases: 8. In germline, CDR1 is SGHTA, CDR2 FQGTGA. The CDR3 contains 15 residues. The CDR3 sequence is CASSTSSGSWNEQFF. The CDR3 region has the DNA TGTGCCAGCAGCACTTCTAGCGGGAGTTGGAATGAGCAGTTCTTC.

A note on this clone: A much larger clone lies a single base off, so this may be a read error. The V and J genes are TRBV6-4 and TRBJ2-3, with 12 bases aligning to TRBD2. From germline, CDR1 is MRHNA and CDR2 SNTAGT. The length of the CDR3 is 15 residues. J lost 1 base, V lost 4 bases, and 0 bases had no gene match. CDR3 sequence (DNA): TGTGCCAGCAGTGGGACTAGCGGGGGCACAGATACGCAGTATTTT. Protein sequence: CASSGTSGGTDTQYF.

The chain combines TRBV18 with TRBJ2-7, with TRBD1 matching over 10 bases. The CDR3 totals 14 residues. CDR1 KGHSH and CDR2 LQKENI come from the germline V gene. With V trimmed by 1 base and J by 3 bases, 0 bases remained unmatched. CDR3 in DNA: TGTGCCAGCTCACCACGGACAGGGGGCTACGAGCAGTACTTC. Its protein is CASSPRTGGYEQYF.

The V call is TRBV11-3, the J call TRBJ1-2, with 7 nucleotides matching TRBD1. Looked up from germline, CDR1 is SGHNT and CDR2 is YENEEA. J gave up 3 bases and V 7 bases, and 5 bases lay outside the gene matches. The CDR3 is 13 amino acids. The CDR3 sequence is CASTPTGYYGYTF. CDR3 DNA: TGTGCCAGCACCCCGACAGGGTACTATGGCTACACCTTC.

The CDR3 coding sequence is TGTGCCAGCAGTGAGGGACAGGGGGCAGATACGCAGTATTTT. Its translation: CASSEGQGADTQYF. V usage is TRBV6-4 and J usage is TRBJ2-3, with 11 bases lining up with TRBD1. Trimming at V came to 3 bases and at J to 4 bases, leaving 0 bases not matched to a gene. The V gene's germline CDR1 is MRHNA and CDR2 SNTAGT. This CDR3 contains 14 residues.

V usage is TRBV6-5 and J usage is TRBJ2-7; 9 bases match TRBD1. J was trimmed by 2 bases and V by 1 base; bases with no gene match: 3. The CDR3 covers 15 residues. CDR1 and CDR2 (germline): MNHEY, SVGAGI. In DNA form, the CDR3 reads TGTGCCAGCAGTTACTGGGGACAGGGACCCTACGAGCAGTACTTC. Protein: CASSYWGQGPYEQYF.

This chain connects TRBV2 to TRBJ2-2; TRBD2 aligns across 7 bases. Per the germline V gene, CDR1 is SNHLY and CDR2 is FYNNEI. The V gene end was trimmed by 6 bases and the J gene end by 0 bases; junction bases not matched to a gene: 1. This CDR3 is 14 amino acids long. CDR3 sequence (DNA): TGTGCCAGCAGGGGACTACCGAACACCGGGGAGCTGTTTTTT. This sequence encodes CASRGLPNTGELFF. The full variable domain, completed using reference TRBV2 and TRBJ2-2, is EPEVTQTPSHQVTQMGQEVILRCVPISNHLYFYWYRQILGQKVEFLVSFYNNEISEKSEIFDDQFSVERPDGSNFTLKIRSTKLEDSAMYFCASRGLPNTGELFFGEGSRLTVL.

The V and J genes are TRBV5-5 and TRBJ2-1; D might be TRBD2 (5 bases). CDR3 length equals 15 residues. In germline, CDR1 is SGHKS, CDR2 YYEKEE (reference sequence). V lost 1 base and J 2 bases, leaving 10 bases between the germline ends. The CDR3 nucleotides are TGTGCCAGCAGCTTGACTGGACTCCCCTACAATGAGCAGTTCTTC. Translating gives CASSLTGLPYNEQFF.